This T cell receptor (beta chain) came from a study of early T cells in non-severe SARS-CoV-2 infection. V was pared by 7 bases and J by 3 bases, with 12 bases between. This CDR3 has 13 residues. Per the germline V gene, CDR1 is MNHEY and CDR2 is SMNVEV (reference sequence). Attached unique molecular identifiers marked individual cDNA molecules. TCRdb reprocessed the 5' RACE reads via MiXCR and lists one record per CDR3 protein. The sample yields tens of thousands of distinct CDR3 sequences, roughly 15% seen once. The sequencing here drew on whole blood, taken at baseline. The J gene is TRBJ1-1, the V gene TRBV27; D is possibly TRBD1 (6 bases). The TCR was taken from an adult who was a healthcare worker with PCR-confirmed SARS-CoV-2 infection or an uninfected control (not recorded which). The CDR3 sequence: CASKTGQYTEAFF. Here the CDR3 DNA reads TGTGCCAGCAAAACCGGACAGTACACTGAAGCTTTCTTT.